This T cell receptor beta chain was recovered during a study of PD-1 blockade in classical Hodgkin lymphoma. The repertoire was sequenced with immunoSEQ multiplex PCR; TCRdb's copy has only in-frame clones and lacks some. The sample lists 25,000 to 35,000 clones, 85% to 95% seen once, with roughly 2.1% in the top ten. This CDR3 comprises 19 residues. Germline values: CDR1 MGHRA, CDR2 YSYEKL. V trimming: 3 bases; J trimming: 0 bases; junction bases outside the gene matches: 10. Findings and limits, study-wide: Possible causes of repertoire differences, disease activity or prior therapy, remain undefined.

Time point defined: newly diagnosed, previously untreated cHL patient sample. As for this clone: Its antigen is as yet unknown.

Source material: peripheral blood mononuclear cells (PBMCs). The clonotype originates from a human donor with classical Hodgkin lymphoma. The rearrangement uses TRBV4-1 and TRBJ2-7; 14 nucleotides match TRBD2. The CDR3 protein is CASSHPGLAGGPSSYEQYF. Here the CDR3 DNA reads TGCGCCAGCAGCCATCCCGGACTAGCGGGAGGCCCGAGCTCCTACGAGCAGTACTTC.